Following are 31 T cell receptor beta chains from one sample sequenced in a study of CD8 T cells in Susac syndrome. Random-hexamer reverse transcription was applied to about 0.45 to 1 ug RNA. TCRdb ran MiXCR on the immunoSEQ multiplex PCR reads and lists one entry per CDR3 protein. The sample holds 150,000 to 200,000 distinct CDR3 sequences; about 95% are singletons and the top ten take 0.13% to 0.15%. Specimen: CD4+ T cells from PBMCs. The receptor source for this set is a human donor in good health.

This chain uses TRBV12-3 or TRBV12-4 with TRBJ1-2, with TRBD1 identical over 7 bases. Trimming removed 2 bases from V and 7 bases from J; junction bases left unmatched: 7. The CDR3 has 14 amino acids. The CDR3 region has the DNA TGTGCCAGCAGTTTAAGCTCGACAGGGTCTGGCTACACCTTC. It is translated as CASSLSSTGSGYTF.

The V call is TRBV5-1, the J call TRBJ2-1, with 14 nucleotides matching TRBD2. The CDR3 spans 14 residues. In germline, CDR1 is SGHRS, CDR2 YFSETQ. V lost 7 bases, J lost 9 bases, and 6 bases stayed unmatched. CDR3 amino acids: CASSSGTSGGEQFF. The DNA of the CDR3 is TGCGCCAGCTCTTCCGGGACTAGCGGGGGTGAGCAGTTCTTC.

The chain has TRBV23-1 and TRBJ2-5; no reliable D call. TRBV23-1 is filed as an ORF, its function uncertain. With 4 bases removed from V and 9 bases from J, the gap between germline ends came to 3 bases. The length of the CDR3 is 9 residues. The CDR3 here is CASSLAQYF. CDR3 sequence (DNA): TGCGCCAGCAGTCTGGCCCAGTACTTC.

The chain couples TRBV20-1 to TRBJ2-7, with 7 bases that match TRBD1. CDR1 is DFQATT and CDR2 is SNEGSKA in the germline V gene (reference sequence). J was trimmed by 3 bases and V by 5 bases; bases with no gene match: 4. There are 12 residues in the CDR3. The CDR3 loop reads CSAFRDSYEQYF. For the CDR3, the DNA is TGCAGTGCTTTCCGGGACAGCTACGAGCAGTACTTC.

The J gene is TRBJ2-7, the V gene TRBV27, with D hard to call. From germline, CDR1 is MNHEY and CDR2 SMNVEV (reference sequence). The CDR3 is 15 residues long. The V and J ends lost 0 bases and 0 bases respectively, with 9 bases between them. The CDR3 here is CASSLSGSSSYEQYF. The CDR3, as DNA: TGTGCCAGCAGTTTATCGGGGTCGAGCTCCTACGAGCAGTACTTC.

The J gene is TRBJ2-1, the V gene TRBV9; maybe TRBD1 (6 bases). This CDR3 has 16 amino acids. V gave up 6 bases and J gave up 3 bases, with 19 bases separating them. Germline CDR1 SGDLS, CDR2 YYNGEE. The CDR3 region has the DNA TGTGCCAGCACCCCGGGTAGGGGGAGCGACTACAATGAGCAGTTCTTC. It is translated as CASTPGRGSDYNEQFF.

The chain carries TRBV2 and TRBJ2-3; D call uncertain. The germline V gene encodes CDR1 SNHLY and CDR2 FYNNEI. The CDR3 extends over 11 amino acids. Trimming left V 6 bases short and J 7 bases short, with 8 bases between. The CDR3 nucleotides read TGTGCCAGCAGGGGCGAGTATACGCAGTATTTT. It translates to CASRGEYTQYF.

The rearrangement joins TRBV4-3 to TRBJ2-1; 11 bases map to TRBD2. This CDR3 is built from 16 residues. Germline V lookup: CDR1 LGHNA, CDR2 YSLEER. V lost 0 bases, J lost 9 bases, and 7 bases stayed unmatched. The DNA of the CDR3 is TGCGCCAGCAGCCAAGATCTTTTAGCGGGGGGGTTTGAGCAGTTCTTC. Its protein product is CASSQDLLAGGFEQFF.

This clonotype was counted a single time. This chain links TRBV30 with TRBJ1-6; D not resolved. The CDR3 totals 14 residues. The ends were cut back, 2 bases at V and 3 bases at J, with 8 bases in the middle. The germline V gene encodes CDR1 GTSNPN and CDR2 SVGIG (reference sequence). CDR3 sequence (DNA): TGTGCCTGGAGTTCAGATGACTATAATTCACCCCTCCACTTT. Translating gives CAWSSDDYNSPLHF.

The rearrangement joins TRBV12-3 or TRBV12-4 to TRBJ1-5, with TRBD1 as a possible D gene (6 bases). The CDR3 consists of 13 residues. V lost 7 bases and J 5 bases, leaving 12 bases between the germline ends. In nucleotides, the CDR3 is TGTGCCAGCACTCCAGGGGAAGATCAGCCCCAGCATTTT. Amino acid sequence: CASTPGEDQPQHF.

This clonotype was observed a single time. CDR3 DNA: TGTGCCAGCACCCGCGGCGGGGGGCATGGTGAGCAGTTCTTC. Translating it yields CASTRGGGHGEQFF. This chain connects TRBV12-3 or TRBV12-4 to TRBJ2-1; 8 bases map to TRBD2. The CDR3 covers 14 residues. With V trimmed by 7 bases and J by 9 bases, 11 bases remained unmatched.

This clonotype came up once. The gene calls are TRBV9 and TRBJ2-1; 9 bases line up with TRBD2. Losses at the gene ends were 4 bases for V and 3 bases for J; bases not matched to a gene: 5. Germline V gene data show CDR1 as SGDLS and CDR2 as YYNGEE. This CDR3 has 15 residues. The DNA for the CDR3 is TGTGCCAGCAGCAGAATAGCGGGGGTCTACAATGAGCAGTTCTTC. Protein sequence: CASSRIAGVYNEQFF.

The V gene is TRBV20-1, the J gene TRBJ2-7; 7 nucleotides match TRBD2. The length of the CDR3 is 16 residues. Germline V gene sequence: CDR1 DFQATT, CDR2 SNEGSKA (reference sequence). Losses at the gene ends were 4 bases for V and 0 bases for J; bases not matched to a gene: 12. CDR3 coding DNA: TGCAGTGCTACGCCTCCTTCTGGGGGGGACTCCTACGAGCAGTACTTC. Translated: CSATPPSGGDSYEQYF.

The genes are TRBV27 and TRBJ2-3; weak D call: TRBD1 (6 bases). Per germline, CDR1 MNHEY and CDR2 SMNVEV (reference sequence). V was trimmed by 6 bases and J by 0 bases, leaving 13 bases between them. This CDR3 spans 15 amino acids. The CDR3 loop is CASRTRGFSTDTQYF. The CDR3 nucleotides read TGTGCCAGCAGAACCAGGGGTTTTAGCACAGATACGCAGTATTTT.

The chain employs TRBV12-3 or TRBV12-4 and TRBJ2-4, with 9 nucleotides matching TRBD1. Trimming cost V 8 bases and J 9 bases; bases outside gene matches: 8. The CDR3 is 13 residues long. The DNA of the CDR3 is TGTGCCAGCGGTGGACAGGGGTTTGGCATTCAGTACTTC. This gives the protein CASGGQGFGIQYF.

The chain couples TRBV12-3 or TRBV12-4 to TRBJ1-3; possible D gene TRBD1, 6 bases. The V gene lost 5 bases and the J gene lost 4 bases, with 12 bases spanning the gap. This CDR3 contains 14 residues. The DNA for the CDR3 is TGTGCCAGCAGTCTACAGGGCCTCGGAAACACCATATATTTT. Protein product: CASSLQGLGNTIYF.

V gene TRBV5-1 combines with J gene TRBJ2-6; D may match TRBD1 or TRBD2 (6 bases each). The germline V gene has CDR1 SGHRS and CDR2 YFSETQ. The CDR3 sequence is 16 residues long. Trimming cost V 4 bases and J 2 bases, with 13 bases left between them. CDR3 loop: CASSGGAGAGANVLTF. For the CDR3, the DNA is TGCGCCAGCAGCGGCGGGGCAGGGGCTGGGGCCAACGTCCTGACTTTC.

V and J are TRBV9 and TRBJ1-1, with TRBD1 matching 8 bases. The CDR3 contains 14 residues. The ends lost 0 bases at V and 7 bases at J; junction bases unmatched: 5. Germline values: CDR1 SGDLS, CDR2 YYNGEE. DNA for the CDR3: TGTGCCAGCAGCGTAGGGGACAGGACTAATGAAGCTTTCTTT. Translated, it gives CASSVGDRTNEAFF. The complete variable domain, with remaining parts taken from reference TRBV9 and TRBJ1-1, reads DSGVTQTPKHLITATGQRVTLRCSPRSGDLSVYWYQQSLDQGLQFLIQYYNGEERAKGNILERFSAQQFPDLHSELNLSSLELGDSALYFCASSVGDRTNEAFFGQGTRLTVV.

The J gene is TRBJ1-6, the V gene TRBV30; 9 bases are shared with TRBD1. CDR1 and CDR2 from the germline V gene are GTSNPN and SVGIG (reference sequence). The CDR3 loop spans 14 amino acids. J lost 8 bases, V lost 3 bases, and 5 bases had no gene match. DNA for the CDR3: TGTGCCTGGAGCGGGACAGGGTTTTATTCACCCCTCCACTTT. As protein: CAWSGTGFYSPLHF. Full variable domain (missing parts from reference TRBV30 and TRBJ1-6): SQTIHQWPATLVQPVGSPLSLECTVEGTSNPNLYWYRQAAGRGLQLLFYSVGIGQISSEVPQNLSASRPQDRQFILSSKKLLLSDSGFYLCAWSGTGFYSPLHFGNGTRLTVT.

The rearrangement uses TRBV6-5 and TRBJ2-7; D is possibly TRBD1 or TRBD2 (5 bases each). The CDR3 has 14 amino acids. The V and J ends lost 2 bases and 0 bases respectively, with 8 bases between them. In germline, CDR1 is MNHEY, CDR2 SVGAGI. CDR3 region: CASSYPGSSYEQYF. CDR3 bases: TGTGCCAGCAGTTACCCAGGGAGCTCCTACGAGCAGTACTTC.

The CDR3 DNA follows: TGTGCCAGCAGCCTCGAGGGACTAGCGGGGAATGAGCAGTTCTTC. It codes for CASSLEGLAGNEQFF. The V and J genes are TRBV2 and TRBJ2-1; 13 positions agree with TRBD2. This CDR3 has 15 amino acids. V dropped 6 bases and J dropped 7; count of bases not matched to a gene: 6. Germline V lookup: CDR1 SNHLY, CDR2 FYNNEI.

The chain recombines TRBV6-1 with TRBJ1-2; maybe TRBD1 (5 bases). The CDR3 is 14 amino acids. Trimming removed 3 bases from V and 0 bases from J, with 8 bases in between. Germline CDR1 reads MNHNS; CDR2 reads SASEGT. CDR3 DNA: TGTGCCAGCAGTGAGGGGCCGGCTAACTATGGCTACACCTTC. Residues: CASSEGPANYGYTF.

This chain joins TRBV30 and TRBJ1-5; D ambiguous. Germline V gene lookup returns CDR1 GTSNPN and CDR2 SVGIG (reference sequence). This CDR3 comprises 14 residues. Deletions cut 0 bases from V and 0 bases from J, with 6 bases between. The CDR3 bases are TGTGCCTGGAGTGTGGCGCATAGCAATCAGCCCCAGCATTTT. Amino acid sequence: CAWSVAHSNQPQHF.

The chain carries TRBV4-3 and TRBJ2-6; D gene uncertain. V gave up 4 bases and J gave up 13 bases, with 17 bases separating them. The CDR3 sequence is 14 residues long. Germline CDR1 LGHNA, CDR2 YSLEER. CDR3 residues: CASSRSPGSSVLTF. DNA for the CDR3: TGCGCCAGCAGCCGATCTCCGGGTTCGTCGGTCCTGACTTTC.

The chain couples TRBV10-3 to TRBJ1-1; a possible D gene is TRBD1 (5 bases). The CDR3 is 16 residues long. V lost 6 bases to trimming and J lost 1 base, with 18 bases between them. Germline V CDR1 and CDR2: ENHRY, SYGVKD. The CDR3 nucleotides read TGTGCCATCAGCGCCTCAAAGGGAAGGGGGAACACTGAAGCTTTCTTT. This sequence encodes CAISASKGRGNTEAFF.

This clonotype has a single count. The V call is TRBV12-3 or TRBV12-4, the J call TRBJ2-2; D is unclear. The V end was cut by 4 bases, the J end by 6 bases, with 3 bases between. The CDR3 length is 11 residues. CDR3 protein: CASSSSGELFF. The CDR3 region has the DNA TGTGCCAGCAGTTCATCCGGGGAGCTGTTTTTT.

V usage is TRBV5-1 and J usage is TRBJ2-5; the match to TRBD1 covers 7 bases. The V gene's germline CDR1 is SGHRS and CDR2 YFSETQ. Trimming cost V 0 bases and J 9 bases; bases outside gene matches: 5. The CDR3 consists of 13 residues. The CDR3 region is CASSLGPDRAQYF. The CDR3 DNA reads as TGCGCCAGCAGCTTGGGTCCCGACAGGGCCCAGTACTTC.

The chain uses TRBV29-1 and TRBJ1-2; no firm D call. Trimming removed 4 bases at V and 0 bases at J, with 9 bases between. The CDR3 consists of 13 residues. Germline V gene sequence: CDR1 SQVTM, CDR2 ANQGSEA. CDR3 nucleotide sequence: TGCAGCGTTGCAGGCAGAGCTAACTATGGCTACACCTTC. It encodes CSVAGRANYGYTF. Filled out from reference TRBV29-1 and TRBJ1-2, the complete variable domain reads SAVISQKPSRDICQRGTSLTIQCQVDSQVTMMFWYRQQPGQSLTLIATANQGSEATYESGFVIDKFPISRPNLTFSTLTVSNMSPEDSSIYLCSVAGRANYGYTFGSGTRLTVV.

The chain joins TRBV7-9 to TRBJ2-6; unclear D gene. Germline values: CDR1 SEHNR, CDR2 FQNEAQ (reference sequence). The V end lost 0 bases, the J end lost 2 bases, and 5 bases lay between the germline ends. The CDR3 is 15 amino acids. The CDR3 loop is CASSLAAAGANVLTF. CDR3 DNA: TGTGCCAGCAGCTTAGCCGCCGCTGGGGCCAACGTCCTGACTTTC.

This clonotype was observed a single time. This chain joins TRBV20-1 and TRBJ1-2, with 9 bases matching TRBD1. Germline loops: CDR1 DFQATT, CDR2 SNEGSKA (reference sequence). V shed 1 base and J 3 bases; nucleotides not matched to a gene: 3. The CDR3 runs to 14 residues. CDR3 protein: CSARAWTGDYGYTF. The DNA of the CDR3 is TGCAGTGCTAGAGCTTGGACAGGGGACTATGGCTACACCTTC.

CDR3 nucleotide sequence: TGTGCCAGCAGCCGGACATATAATCAGCCCCAGCATTTT. Residues: CASSRTYNQPQHF. The chain is built from TRBV7-2 and TRBJ1-5, with D tentatively TRBD1 (5 bases). This CDR3 spans 13 amino acids. CDR1 is SGHTA, CDR2 FQGNSA, per germline. Trimming removed 5 bases from V and 4 bases from J, with 9 bases in between. The full variable domain, its missing parts supplied by reference TRBV7-2 and TRBJ1-5, is GAGVSQSPSNKVTEKGKDVELRCDPISGHTALYWYRQSLGQGLEFLIYFQGNSAPDKSGLPSDRFSAERTGGSVSTLTIQRTQQEDSAVYLCASSRTYNQPQHFGDGTRLSIL.